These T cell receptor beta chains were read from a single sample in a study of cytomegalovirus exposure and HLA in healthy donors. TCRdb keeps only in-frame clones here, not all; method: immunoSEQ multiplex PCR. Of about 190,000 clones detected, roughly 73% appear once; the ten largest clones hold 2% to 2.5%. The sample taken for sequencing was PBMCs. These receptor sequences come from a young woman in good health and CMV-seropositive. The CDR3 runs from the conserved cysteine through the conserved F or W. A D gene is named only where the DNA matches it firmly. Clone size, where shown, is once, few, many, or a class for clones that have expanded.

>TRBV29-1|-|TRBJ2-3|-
TGCAGCGCCGCGAGGGGGCGGGAAGATACGCAGTATTTT
CSAARGREDTQYF
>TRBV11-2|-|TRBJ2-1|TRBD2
TGTGCCAGCAGCTTAGGATCGGGAGGGCCCTACAATGAGCAGTTCTTC
CASSLGSGGPYNEQFF
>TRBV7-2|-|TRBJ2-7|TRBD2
TGTGCCAGCAGCTTACTAGCGGGAAGCTCCTACGAGCAGTACTTC
CASSLLAGSSYEQYF
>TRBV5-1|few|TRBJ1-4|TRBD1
TGCGCCAGCAGCTGGACAGGGTATGAAAAACTGTTTTTT
CASSWTGYEKLFF
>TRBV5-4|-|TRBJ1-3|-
TGTGCCAGCAGCCTTCCCTATGAAAACACCATATATTTT
CASSLPYENTIYF
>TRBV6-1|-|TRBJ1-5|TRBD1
TGTGCCAGCAGTGAAGAAGGGACAGGGGGATATCAGCCCCAGCATTTT
CASSEEGTGGYQPQHF
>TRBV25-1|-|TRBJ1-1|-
TGTGCCAGCAGTGATGGCGGGGGGGGATACACTGAAGCTTTCTTT
CASSDGGGGYTEAFF
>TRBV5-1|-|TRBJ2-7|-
TGCGCCAGCAGAACAGGTAATTCCTACGAGCAGTACTTC
CASRTGNSYEQYF
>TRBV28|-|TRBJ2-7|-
TGTGCCAGCAGTTTTAACATTCCCCCCGAGCAGTACTTC
CASSFNIPPEQYF
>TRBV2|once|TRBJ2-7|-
TGTGCCAGCGCCGACAGAACCTCTTCCTACGAGCAGTACTTC
CASADRTSSYEQYF
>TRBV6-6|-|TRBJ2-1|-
TGTGCCAGCAGCCCCCCGGTTAATGGGCAGTTCTTC
CASSPPVNGQFF
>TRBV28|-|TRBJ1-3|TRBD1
TGTGCCAGCAGTTGGGACAGCGCTAAGGTTGGAAACACCATATATTTT
CASSWDSAKVGNTIYF
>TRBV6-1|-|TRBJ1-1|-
TGTGCCAGCGAAGAACAGGCACTGAACACTGAAGCTTTCTTT
CASEEQALNTEAFF
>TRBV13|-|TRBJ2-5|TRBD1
TGTGCCAGCAGCCACAGGGACAGAGAAAAGACCCAGTACTTC
CASSHRDREKTQYF
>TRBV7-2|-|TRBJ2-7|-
TGTGCCAGCAGCTTAGGCTGGGCCAACTACGAGCAGTACTTC
CASSLGWANYEQYF
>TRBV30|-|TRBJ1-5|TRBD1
TGTGCCTGGAGTGTACAAGGGGGCTCGGGTCAGCCCCAGCATTTT
CAWSVQGGSGQPQHF
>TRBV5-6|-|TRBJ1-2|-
TGTGCCAGCAGCCTATTTGGGACACAAGCTAACTATGGCTACACCTTC
CASSLFGTQANYGYTF
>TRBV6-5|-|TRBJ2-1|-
TGTGCCAGCAGTCGACTACGGAACAATGAGCAGTTCTTC
CASSRLRNNEQFF
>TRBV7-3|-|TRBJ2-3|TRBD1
TGTGCCAGCAGCTGGGACAGGTCAGATACGCAGTATTTT
CASSWDRSDTQYF
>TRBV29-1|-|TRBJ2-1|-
TGCAGCGCGACAGTTTACAATGAGCAGTTCTTC
CSATVYNEQFF
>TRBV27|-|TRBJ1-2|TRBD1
TGTGCCAGCAGCCGTACCCGGGACAGACCAAACTATGGCTACACCTTC
CASSRTRDRPNYGYTF
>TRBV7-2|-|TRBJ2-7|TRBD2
TGTGCCAGCAGCCCCCTAGGACTAGCGGGGCACTTC
CASSPLGLAGHF